The 18 T cell receptor beta chains below were found in one sample sequenced in a study of cytomegalovirus exposure and HLA in healthy donors. PCR employed 60 Vbeta and 13 Jbeta primers. Here immunoSEQ multiplex PCR was the method, and the copy in TCRdb shows in-frame clones only, minus some. This repertoire includes 150,000 to 200,000 clones. The sequenced sample consisted of PBMCs. These receptors all come from a boy younger than 18 in good health and CMV-seronegative.

The chain joins TRBV6-5 to TRBJ2-4; D call uncertain. CDR3 length equals 15 residues. CDR1 and CDR2 from the germline V gene are MNHEY and SVGAGI. Trimming pared 6 bases from V and 0 bases from J, leaving 12 bases between. The CDR3 sequence is CASRPTILAKNIQYF. CDR3 coding DNA: TGTGCCAGCAGACCTACTATACTAGCCAAAAACATTCAGTACTTC.

The V and J genes are TRBV5-4 and TRBJ1-1, with 10 bases lining up with TRBD1. The V gene end was trimmed by 4 bases and the J gene end by 4 bases; junction bases not matched to a gene: 4. The CDR3 has 14 amino acids. Per the germline V gene, CDR1 is SGHNT and CDR2 is YYREEE (reference sequence). CDR3 DNA sequence: TGTGCCAGCAGCCCGAGGGACAGGGGCACTGAAGCTTTCTTT. Its translation: CASSPRDRGTEAFF.

The rearrangement uses TRBV4-2 and TRBJ1-5, with D possibly TRBD1 on 5 matching bases. CDR3 length: 15 residues. Looked up from germline, CDR1 is LGHNA and CDR2 is YNFKEQ. V was clipped by 4 bases and J by 1 base, with 11 bases between them. The CDR3 loop reads CASSLGASSNQPQHF. The CDR3 DNA is TGTGCCAGCAGCCTTGGGGCCTCAAGCAATCAGCCCCAGCATTTT.

This chain connects TRBV4-2 to TRBJ2-1, with D perhaps TRBD2 (7 bases). The CDR3 totals 17 residues. Germline CDR1 reads LGHNA; CDR2 reads YNFKEQ. With 4 bases removed from V and 1 base from J, the gap between germline ends came to 17 bases. CDR3 loop: CASSPVLGGRSYNEQFF. The CDR3 DNA reads TGTGCCAGCAGCCCTGTCTTGGGGGGGCGGTCCTACAATGAGCAGTTCTTC.

The V and J genes are TRBV19 and TRBJ2-6; TRBD1 matches at 9 bases. The CDR3 runs to 18 residues. V trimming: 5 bases; J trimming: 2 bases; junction bases outside the gene matches: 10. The V gene's germline CDR1 is LNHDA and CDR2 SQIVND (reference sequence). DNA of the CDR3: TGTGCCAGTAGTTTACCGGGACAGGGAAAAGCTGGGGCCAACGTCCTGACTTTC. Amino acids: CASSLPGQGKAGANVLTF.

V and J are TRBV7-6 and TRBJ1-1, with TRBD1 as a possible D gene (6 bases). The ends were cut back, 1 base at V and 4 bases at J, with 7 bases in the middle. The CDR3 loop spans 13 amino acids. The germline gives CDR1 SGHVS, CDR2 FNYEAQ. CDR3 nucleotide sequence: TGTGCCAGCAGCTTAGGAGGGGGCACTGAAGCTTTCTTT. Translating it yields CASSLGGGTEAFF.

The chain carries TRBV15 and TRBJ2-4; D might be TRBD1 (6 bases). CDR1 and CDR2 (germline): LNHNV, YYDKDF (reference sequence). CDR3 size: 15 residues. V shed 5 bases and J shed 1 base, with 12 bases lying between them. CDR3 DNA sequence: TGTGCCACCAGCCCTGAAGACAGGGCCAAAAACATTCAGTACTTC. Encoded protein: CATSPEDRAKNIQYF.

The chain links TRBV11-3 to TRBJ2-1; 9 nucleotides agree with TRBD2. Germline CDR1 SGHNT, CDR2 YENEEA. Germline trimming cut 4 bases from V and 2 bases from J; bases unmatched to any gene: 9. CDR3 size: 17 residues. The CDR3 DNA is TGTGCCAGCAGCTCCCGAGGAGGCGGGGGGGCCTACAATGAGCAGTTCTTC. It is translated as CASSSRGGGGAYNEQFF.

The CDR3 nucleotides are TGTGCCAGCAGTTCCATACACAGGGAGGAAGCTTTCTTT. As protein: CASSSIHREEAFF. J is TRBJ1-1 and V is TRBV27; perhaps TRBD1 as D (6 bases). V was pared by 4 bases and J by 8 bases, with 14 bases between. Per germline, CDR1 MNHEY and CDR2 SMNVEV (reference sequence). The length of the CDR3 is 13 residues.

The chain uses TRBV4-3 and TRBJ2-2; 7 bases align to TRBD1. Germline CDR1 reads LGHNA; CDR2 reads YSLEER. Losses at the gene ends were 0 bases for V and 0 bases for J; bases not matched to a gene: 4. The CDR3 has 17 amino acids. The CDR3 DNA follows: TGCGCCAGCAGCCAAGACCCCGGGACAGCGAACACCGGGGAGCTGTTTTTT. Translating gives CASSQDPGTANTGELFF.

This CDR3 reads CASSSMSPGSRYEKLFF. CDR3 nucleotides: TGTGCCAGCAGTTCTATGTCTCCGGGATCGCGGTATGAAAAACTGTTTTTT. The rearrangement joins TRBV28 to TRBJ1-4; D is undetermined. CDR1 is MDHEN and CDR2 is SYDVKM in the germline V gene. Trimming pared 4 bases from V and 6 bases from J, leaving 21 bases between. This CDR3 region has 17 residues.

CDR3 nucleotide sequence: TGCGCCAGCAGCTTTACGGGGGAACAGCCCCAGCATTTT. Translating it yields CASSFTGEQPQHF. V is TRBV5-1 and J is TRBJ1-5; D perhaps matches TRBD1 (5 bases). CDR1 is SGHRS, CDR2 YFSETQ, per germline. This CDR3 region has 13 residues. Trimming stripped 2 bases from V and 7 bases from J, with 10 bases between.

The chain employs TRBV19 and TRBJ2-2; 7 nucleotides line up with TRBD1. Germline CDR1 reads LNHDA; CDR2 reads SQIVND (reference sequence). The CDR3 covers 15 residues. J gave up 7 bases and V 0 bases, and 5 bases lay outside the gene matches. The CDR3 region is CASSIEDRADGELFF. The CDR3 DNA sequence: TGTGCCAGTAGTATAGAAGACAGGGCCGACGGGGAGCTGTTTTTT.

The J gene is TRBJ1-5, the V gene TRBV30; no definite D call. Trimming removed 2 bases at V and 4 bases at J, with 15 bases between. Germline V gene data show CDR1 as GTSNPN and CDR2 as SVGIG (reference sequence). There are 15 residues in the CDR3. The CDR3 sequence: CAWSRGTSINQPQHF. The DNA for the CDR3 is TGTGCCTGGAGTCGTGGCACCTCAATTAATCAGCCCCAGCATTTT.

The chain couples TRBV6-1 to TRBJ2-1, with 7 bases fitting TRBD2. From germline, CDR1 is MNHNS and CDR2 SASEGT. The CDR3 length is 12 residues. V trimming: 0 bases; J trimming: 10 bases; junction bases outside the gene matches: 0. The CDR3 DNA follows: TGTGCCAGCAGTGAAGCGCGGGGGGAGCAGTTCTTC. Amino acids: CASSEARGEQFF.

The gene calls are TRBV4-1 and TRBJ2-7, with 10 bases fitting TRBD1. The CDR3 is made up of 15 amino acids. Unmatched junction bases numbered 9, after V lost 4 bases and J lost 6 bases. Germline V CDR1 and CDR2: MGHRA, YSYEKL. CDR3 residues: CASSPAGQGVSEQYF. The CDR3 DNA sequence: TGCGCCAGCAGCCCAGCCGGACAGGGGGTATCCGAGCAGTACTTC.

V is TRBV30 and J is TRBJ2-1; tentatively, D is TRBD2 (6 bases). This CDR3 is 11 amino acids long. The ends were cut back, 4 bases at V and 14 bases at J, with 15 bases in the middle. Germline V CDR1 and CDR2: GTSNPN, SVGIG (reference sequence). CDR3 sequence: CAWTYRDLKFF. CDR3 nucleotides: TGTGCCTGGACGTACCGGGACTTAAAGTTCTTC.

As concerns this clone: The junction shows a germline mismatch at one end, possibly a read error. This same CDR3 is encoded by further DNA sequences in the sample. The chain has TRBV4-3 and TRBJ2-3; 8 bases agree with TRBD2. CDR1 is LGHNA and CDR2 is YSLEER in the germline V gene. The CDR3 runs to 14 residues. The CDR3 is CASSQEGGKTSEDF. In DNA, the CDR3 is TGCGCCAGCAGCCAGGAGGGGGGCAAGACTAGCGAGGATTTT.